Described below is a single T cell receptor beta chain sequence and its context. The sample comes from a study of blood T cell repertoires in COVID-19. Background on the study: Both acute and convalescent COVID-19 samples were obtained from the United States, Italy and Spain. PBMCs, B-cell-depleted T cells, or T cells provided the cDNA or gDNA that made up the material.

From germline, CDR1 is SNHLY and CDR2 FYNNEI. V shed 0 bases and J shed 7 bases, with 19 bases lying between them. The CDR3 extends over 16 amino acids. Per the authors' pipeline: Nucleated cell counts were estimated from reference gene primer amplification. Libraries were prepared by immunoSEQ multiplex PCR; TCRdb keeps only in-frame clonotypes and omits some of them. The DNA was the basis for D and trimming; V, J and clone size are from that table. In the table there are approximately 280,000 clones, around 88% of which are singletons. The chain employs TRBV2 and TRBJ2-7, with D possibly TRBD1 on 6 matching bases. This sequence originates from a woman in her twenties or thirties who had recovered from COVID-19. Sequenced sample: peripheral blood. This chain's CDR3 is CASSEANGTPTWEQYF. The CDR3, as DNA: TGTGCCAGCAGTGAAGCCAACGGGACACCCACGTGGGAGCAGTACTTC.